This TCR beta chain emerged from a study of blood T cell repertoires in COVID-19 (dated by TCRdb to between 2020 and 2021). For context, the study as a whole: Samples covering the acute and convalescent phases of COVID-19 were provided by collaborators in the United States, Italy and Spain. The dataset comprised deeply sampled blood TCRbeta repertoires from subjects exposed to, actively infected with, or recovered from COVID-19. HLA class I and class II types, where available, came from metadata supplied by the sample provider rather than from assay-based typing. The samples were drawn from the first 160 participants of the ongoing ImmuneRACE study and from under 1,500 subjects provided by 6 global collaborators. The sample metadata nearly always contained a de-identified subject ID, COVID-19 status, age in years and sex. The repertoires were released in a freely available public database meant as a resource for research on the immune response to SARS-CoV-2. The prospective study material was composed of cDNA or gDNA derived from T cells, B-cell-depleted T cells, or PBMCs.

Spanning cysteine to phenylalanine, the CDR3 consists of 13 amino acids. Of the read, only the CDR3 DNA is kept; its 39 bases are in frame from base 1. CDR1 and CDR2 are drawn from the germline V gene: SGDLS, YYNGEE. The germline V end is reduced by 3 bases and the J end by 5 bases; junction bases left unmatched: 3. Findings and caveats that apply to the study as a whole: How much clinical and demographic metadata was included differed by source and by participant, and the metadata was provided uncurated.

Whole blood was collected in K2EDTA tubes by collaborating institutions according to the institutions' own protocols. For TCRbeta analysis, collaborator samples were shipped as frozen whole blood, as isolated PBMCs, or as DNA extracted from either sample type. TCRbeta CDR3 regions were amplified from genomic DNA by means of the immunoSEQ Assay, a bias-controlled multiplex PCR. Concerning the study's data processing: The number of nucleated cells in each sample was estimated by amplification of reference gene primers within the assay. To quantify the absolute abundance of each unique TCRbeta CDR3 rearrangement, sequence reads were collapsed and filtered. For each sample, productive Simpson clonality was calculated as the square root of Simpson's diversity index over productive rearrangements. As stored in TCRdb, this immuneACCESS dataset retains in-frame rearrangements with V and J assigned. A fraction of the clones does not appear; measured against another copy, unresolved V genes explain less than half of the discrepancy, and the remainder lacks a known reason. V and J calls and clone size are given by that table; D and trimming were obtained from the DNA. The sample includes about 160,000 clones, with roughly 84% observed a single time. The ten largest clones capture roughly a tenth of the sample.

Comment on this clone: The specificity of this receptor is unknown. The sample holds no much larger clone one base away, and base qualities are not on file.

This sequence originates from a woman over 75 with active or convalescent COVID-19. In this chain, TRBV9 is recombined with TRBJ1-1, with TRBD1 identical over 8 junction bases. Sequenced material: peripheral blood. The CDR3 here reads CASSARQGTEAFF. The sequenced DNA: TGTGCCAGCAGCGCTCGACAGGGGACTGAAGCTTTCTTT. Outside the CDR3, residues come from the reference TRBV9 and TRBJ1-1 proteins, so the full variable domain is: DSGVTQTPKHLITATGQRVTLRCSPRSGDLSVYWYQQSLDQGLQFLIQYYNGEERAKGNILERFSAQQFPDLHSELNLSSLELGDSALYFCASSARQGTEAFFGQGTRLTVV.